This TCR beta chain is from a study of post-analysis software for immune sequencing data. Study-level background: Recorded disease courses covered relapsing-remitting, secondary progressive and progressive-relapsing multiple sclerosis. Some patients had no subtype annotation.

Germline loops: CDR1 MNHNY, CDR2 SVGAGI (reference sequence). The CDR3 extends over 14 amino acids. The V gene end was trimmed by 0 bases and the J gene end by 4 bases; junction bases not matched to a gene: 1. In its sample, this clonotype was seen once. The antigen is unknown. General study points: Higher frequency in patients than in controls was seen for roughly five TRBV segments, with TRBV5-6, TRBV5-1 and TRBV20-1 among them. With F measure, samples from one preparation batch clustered together strongly. Normalized Chao1 diversity in multiple sclerosis patients fell significantly below that of controls.

TCR beta cDNA libraries included unique molecular identifiers. TCRdb reprocessed the PCR reads with MiXCR, giving one entry per CDR3 protein. The sample has hundreds of thousands of distinct CDR3 sequences, around 47% seen once. This chain links TRBV6-6 with TRBJ2-3, with 7 bases fitting TRBD1. The origin of this receptor is a girl aged 5 to 17 with multiple sclerosis. The sequencing input was blood. For the CDR3, the DNA is TGTGCCAGCAGTTACTCGACAGGGCCAGATACGCAGTATTTT. Protein sequence: CASSYSTGPDTQYF.